These 20 T cell receptor beta chains came from one sample sequenced in a study of blood T cell repertoires in COVID-19 (dated by TCRdb to 2018 to 2020). The receptor library was made with the immunoSEQ multiplex PCR assay. In TCRdb, the immuneACCESS table is reduced to in-frame sequences with V and J assigned. These tables do not hold every clone; where another copy was compared, an unresolved V gene accounts for under half, and the others remain unexplained. The sample table lists about 190,000 clones, roughly 83% of them with a count of one. Of the sample, approximately 3% is held by the ten largest clones. Sequenced sample: PBMCs or T cells enriched from blood (not recorded which). The receptors come from a woman aged 30 to 39 who had recovered from COVID-19.

CDR3 bases: TGCGCCAGCAGCTTGGTAGCGGGGGGGCCCAATGAGCAGTTCTTC. As protein: CASSLVAGGPNEQFF. The chain has TRBV5-1 and TRBJ2-1, with 11 bases identical to TRBD2. The germline gives CDR1 SGHRS, CDR2 YFSETQ. This CDR3 is 15 amino acids long. After removal of 0 bases from V and 6 bases from J, the junction contained 2 bases not matched to a gene.

The CDR3: CTSSQESGLGGNEQFF. CDR3 DNA: TGCACCAGCAGCCAAGAATCCGGACTAGGGGGCAATGAGCAGTTCTTC. V is TRBV1 and J is TRBJ2-1; the DNA was not used to check the table's D call, TRBD2. TRBV1 is described as a pseudogene. The CDR3 extends over 16 amino acids.

The rearrangement links TRBV5-1 to TRBJ1-4, with D possibly being TRBD1 (6 bases). The germline V gene encodes CDR1 SGHRS and CDR2 YFSETQ. V gave up 4 bases and J gave up 5 bases, with 12 bases separating them. CDR3 length: 14 amino acids. This CDR3 is CASSLQGLNEKLFF. DNA for the CDR3: TGCGCCAGCAGCCTACAGGGATTGAATGAAAAACTGTTTTTT.

V usage is TRBV7-9 and J usage is TRBJ2-1, with TRBD2 identical over 10 bases. The germline V gene has CDR1 SEHNR and CDR2 FQNEAQ (reference sequence). This CDR3 comprises 15 residues. With V trimmed by 5 bases and J by 4 bases, 5 bases remained unmatched. CDR3 protein: CASSPSGSPYNEQFF. The CDR3 DNA is TGTGCCAGCAGCCCTAGCGGGAGCCCGTACAATGAGCAGTTCTTC. The full variable domain, its missing parts supplied by reference TRBV7-9 and TRBJ2-1, is DTGVSQNPRHKITKRGQNVTFRCDPISEHNRLYWYRQTLGQGPEFLTYFQNEAQLEKSRLLSDRFSAERPKGSFSTLEIQRTEQGDSAMYLCASSPSGSPYNEQFFGPGTRLTVL.

In its sample, this clone was seen many times. The gene calls are TRBV14 and TRBJ1-1, with unresolved D. The CDR3 spans 16 residues. CDR1 is SGHDN, CDR2 FVKESK, per germline. Trimming took off 0 bases at V and 1 base at J, with 12 bases between the two ends. CDR3 residues: CASSQDWWSGNTEAFF. The CDR3, as DNA: TGTGCCAGCAGCCAAGATTGGTGGTCCGGGAACACTGAAGCTTTCTTT.

The chain uses TRBV29-1 and TRBJ1-1; 8 bases fit TRBD1. V shed 7 bases, J shed 6 bases, and the junction held 13 bases outside the gene matches. The CDR3 covers 14 residues. Per the germline V gene, CDR1 is SQVTM and CDR2 is ANQGSEA. CDR3 sequence reads: CSALDRAIRAEAFF. CDR3 DNA: TGCAGCGCGCTGGACAGGGCGATAAGGGCTGAAGCTTTCTTT.

The chain employs TRBV24-1 and TRBJ2-2, with D possibly TRBD2 on 6 matching bases. Trimming took 3 bases from V and 7 from J, leaving 11 bases between them. Germline values: CDR1 KGHDR, CDR2 SFDVKD. The CDR3 is 14 amino acids. The DNA of the CDR3 is TGTGCCACCAGTGATAATAGGGAGGTCGGGGAGCTGTTTTTT. Amino acids: CATSDNREVGELFF.

This chain connects TRBV5-4 to TRBJ2-1, with 10 nucleotides matching TRBD2. J was trimmed by 10 bases and V by 4 bases; bases with no gene match: 8. From germline, CDR1 is SGHNT and CDR2 YYREEE (reference sequence). The CDR3 spans 14 residues. The CDR3 bases are TGTGCCAGCAGCGCGCTAGCGGGAGCACGGGAGCAGTTCTTC. As protein: CASSALAGAREQFF.

This clone was observed a few times. The chain links TRBV7-6 to TRBJ2-1; 8 positions match TRBD1. This CDR3 contains 15 residues. In germline, CDR1 is SGHVS, CDR2 FNYEAQ. V lost 1 base and J lost 7; bases outside the gene matches: 6. Written as DNA, the CDR3 is TGTGCCAGCAGCTTAGTCGGCGACAGGGGAAATGAGCAGTTCTTC. Encoded protein: CASSLVGDRGNEQFF.

The chain joins TRBV10-3 to TRBJ2-1, with a weak D call TRBD2 (7 bases). V lost 9 bases, J lost 9 bases, and 15 bases lay in between. Germline loops: CDR1 ENHRY, CDR2 SYGVKD. The length of the CDR3 is 12 residues. This chain's CDR3 is CAIGNGGLEQFF. Written as DNA, the CDR3 is TGTGCCATTGGCAACGGGGGGCTTGAGCAGTTCTTC.

This sequence joins TRBV14 and TRBJ1-1; D is unresolved. Germline V gene data show CDR1 as SGHDN and CDR2 as FVKESK. The ends were cut back, 2 bases at V and 2 bases at J, with 15 bases in the middle. This CDR3 is built from 16 residues. The CDR3 region has the DNA TGTGCCAGCAGCCAAACCCGCAATCGGGGTAACACTGAAGCTTTCTTT. The encoded protein is CASSQTRNRGNTEAFF.

The gene calls are TRBV21-1 and TRBJ2-3; the table gives TRBD2 as D, unverified against the DNA. TRBV21-1 represents a pseudogene. The CDR3 loop spans 19 amino acids. The CDR3 sequence: CASSKACLNSGKCTDTQYF. CDR3 nucleotides: TGTGCCAGCAGCAAGGCGTGCCTAAATAGCGGGAAATGCACAGATACGCAGTATTTT.

V gene TRBV3-1 (or the pseudogene TRBV3-2) combines with J gene TRBJ2-3; possible D gene TRBD2, 6 bases. Germline CDR1 reads LGHDT; CDR2 reads YNNKEL (reference sequence). The CDR3 totals 16 residues. With 0 bases removed from V and 4 bases from J, the gap between germline ends came to 14 bases. The CDR3 loop is CASSQDVWGEADTQYF. The CDR3, as DNA: TGTGCCAGCAGCCAAGACGTGTGGGGGGAGGCAGATACGCAGTATTTT.

This chain joins TRBV5-4 and TRBJ1-1, with D perhaps TRBD1 (6 bases). The germline gives CDR1 SGHNT, CDR2 YYREEE (reference sequence). The CDR3 extends over 14 amino acids. V was cut by 4 bases and J by 8 bases, with 18 bases left in between. The CDR3: CASSPGGQFIEAFF. The DNA for the CDR3 is TGTGCCAGCAGCCCCGGAGGACAGTTTATAGAAGCTTTCTTT. Together with reference TRBV5-4 and TRBJ1-1, the CDR3 gives the full variable domain: ETGVTQSPTHLIKTRGQQVTLRCSSQSGHNTVSWYQQALGQGPQFIFQYYREEENGRGNFPPRFSGLQFPNYSSELNVNALELDDSALYLCASSPGGQFIEAFFGQGTRLTVV.

This clone came up many times. The chain has TRBV1 and TRBJ2-5; the table's D gene call, TRBD2, was not cross checked with the DNA. TRBV1 is a documented pseudogene. The CDR3 is 18 amino acids. The CDR3 sequence is CTSSEPRGTSGLQETQYF. The CDR3 bases are TGCACCAGCAGCGAACCTCGCGGGACTAGCGGGCTCCAAGAGACCCAGTACTTC.

V is TRBV2 and J is TRBJ2-1; 9 bases match TRBD1. The V gene end was trimmed by 6 bases and the J gene end by 9 bases; junction bases not matched to a gene: 12. CDR3 size: 15 residues. The germline CDR1 and CDR2 sequences are SNHLY and FYNNEI. The DNA for the CDR3 is TGTGCCAGCAGGCCCCCCGGGACAGGGCGTAGTGAGCAGTTCTTC. This gives the protein CASRPPGTGRSEQFF.

This clone was counted a single time. The chain employs TRBV10-3 and TRBJ2-4; the D is unclear. This CDR3 is built from 15 residues. V dropped 3 bases and J dropped 6 bases, with 15 bases sitting between them. Germline values: CDR1 ENHRY, CDR2 SYGVKD. Here the CDR3 DNA reads TGTGCCATCAGTGAACGGGTTGAGCCGGGAAACATTCAGTACTTC. Amino acids: CAISERVEPGNIQYF.

The rearrangement uses TRBV7-9 and TRBJ1-1; no clear D gene. The V gene's germline CDR1 is SEHNR and CDR2 FQNEAQ (reference sequence). V lost 7 bases to trimming and J lost 3 bases, with 18 bases between them. The CDR3 runs 15 residues. The CDR3 protein is CASTPLSVRDTEAFF. Here the CDR3 DNA reads TGTGCCAGCACCCCCTTGTCCGTTCGGGACACTGAAGCTTTCTTT.

The chain joins TRBV21-1 to TRBJ1-6; the table's D call, TRBD1, has no DNA check behind it. TRBV21-1 is a pseudogene. The CDR3 is made up of 21 amino acids. The CDR3 nucleotides read TGTGCCAGCAGCAAATTAGCCCTGGCAGGGGCGATGAATACGGTCAATTCACCCCTCCACTTT. Translated: CASSKLALAGAMNTVNSPLHF.

J is TRBJ1-2 and V is TRBV30; 7 nucleotides line up with TRBD1. J was trimmed by 7 bases and V by 5 bases; bases with no gene match: 4. The CDR3 extends over 11 amino acids. Germline CDR1 reads GTSNPN; CDR2 reads SVGIG (reference sequence). CDR3 loop: CAWAGGGGYTF. CDR3 DNA: TGTGCCTGGGCAGGGGGAGGTGGCTACACCTTC.